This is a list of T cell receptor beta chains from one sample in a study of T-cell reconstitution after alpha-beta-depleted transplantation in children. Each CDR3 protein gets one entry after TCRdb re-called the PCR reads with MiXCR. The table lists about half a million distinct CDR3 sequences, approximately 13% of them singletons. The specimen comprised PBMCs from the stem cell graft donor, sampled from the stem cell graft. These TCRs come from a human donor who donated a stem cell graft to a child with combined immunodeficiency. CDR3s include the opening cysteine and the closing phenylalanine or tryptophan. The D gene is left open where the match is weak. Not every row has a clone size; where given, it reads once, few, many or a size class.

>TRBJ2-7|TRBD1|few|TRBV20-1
CSASTGTATSEQYF
TGCAGTGCTAGCACCGGGACAGCAACCTCCGAGCAGTACTTC
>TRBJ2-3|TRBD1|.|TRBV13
CASSLGVRQGGTDTQYF
TGTGCCAGCAGCTTAGGTGTTCGACAGGGCGGCACAGATACGCAGTATTTT
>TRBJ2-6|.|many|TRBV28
CASSFTGAGANVLTF
TGTGCCAGCAGTTTCACCGGGGCTGGGGCCAACGTCCTGACTTTC
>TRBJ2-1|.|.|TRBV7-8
CASSLGMGYEQFF
TGTGCCAGCAGTTTAGGAATGGGCTATGAGCAGTTCTTC
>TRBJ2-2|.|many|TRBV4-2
CASSQGYLRGAETGELFF
TGTGCCAGCAGCCAAGGTTATCTCCGGGGGGCAGAAACCGGGGAGCTGTTTTTT
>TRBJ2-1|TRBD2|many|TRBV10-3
CAITTAGTSVHEQFF
TGTGCCATCACTACTGCCGGGACTAGCGTCCATGAGCAGTTCTTC
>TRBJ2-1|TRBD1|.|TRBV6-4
CASSDSLTGDEQFF
TGTGCCAGCAGTGACTCGTTGACAGGGGATGAGCAGTTCTTC
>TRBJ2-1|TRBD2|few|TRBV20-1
CMALAGGSSYNEQFF
TGCATGGCGCTAGCGGGAGGAAGCTCCTACAATGAGCAGTTCTTC
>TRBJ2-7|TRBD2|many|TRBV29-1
CSVRTRGSYEQYF
TGCAGCGTGCGGACTAGAGGAAGCTACGAGCAGTACTTC
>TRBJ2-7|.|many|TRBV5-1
CASSFTGSYEQYF
TGCGCCAGCAGCTTCACGGGGTCCTACGAGCAGTACTTC
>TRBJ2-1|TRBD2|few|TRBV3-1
CASSQGLAGVGYNEQFF
TGTGCCAGCAGCCAAGGACTAGCGGGAGTGGGGTACAATGAGCAGTTCTTC
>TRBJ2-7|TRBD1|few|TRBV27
CASAAGTGGYEQYF
TGTGCCAGCGCCGCCGGGACAGGGGGATACGAGCAGTACTTC
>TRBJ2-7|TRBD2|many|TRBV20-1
CSAIRTSGGSYEQYF
TGCAGTGCTATCCGAACTAGCGGGGGTTCCTACGAGCAGTACTTC
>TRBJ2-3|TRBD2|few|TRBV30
CAWSRLAVGTDTQYF
TGTGCCTGGAGTCGACTAGCGGTGGGCACAGATACGCAGTATTTT
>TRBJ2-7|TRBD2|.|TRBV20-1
CSARLTSGAYEQYF
TGCAGTGCTAGACTGACTAGCGGAGCCTACGAGCAGTACTTC
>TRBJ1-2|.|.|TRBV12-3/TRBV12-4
CASSLSTGYYGYTF
TGTGCCAGCAGTTTAAGTACAGGCTACTATGGCTACACCTTC
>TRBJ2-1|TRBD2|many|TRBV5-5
CASSLRGGTSGSWNEQFF
TGTGCCAGCAGCTTGAGGGGCGGGACTAGCGGGAGCTGGAATGAGCAGTTCTTC
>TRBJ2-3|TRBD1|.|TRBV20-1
CSASRGGVTDTQYF
TGCAGTGCTAGCCGAGGGGGCGTGACAGATACGCAGTATTTT
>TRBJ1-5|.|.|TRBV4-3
CASSHTMGQPQHF
TGCGCCAGCAGCCATACTATGGGTCAGCCCCAGCATTTT
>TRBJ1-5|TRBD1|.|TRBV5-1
CASSWGQHQYSNQPQHF
TGCGCCAGCAGCTGGGGACAGCATCAATATAGCAATCAGCCCCAGCATTTT
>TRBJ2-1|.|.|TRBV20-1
CSALEESGYNEQFF
TGCAGTGCCCTTGAGGAGTCAGGATACAATGAGCAGTTCTTC
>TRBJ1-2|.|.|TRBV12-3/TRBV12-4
CASSLTGGIGYTF
TGTGCCAGCAGTTTGACAGGCGGGATCGGCTACACCTTC
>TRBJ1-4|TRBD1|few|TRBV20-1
CSARPLDRGVTNEKLFF
TGCAGTGCTAGACCCCTAGACAGGGGGGTAACTAATGAAAAACTGTTTTTT
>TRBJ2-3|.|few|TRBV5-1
CASSVTGVYTDTQYF
TGCGCCAGCAGCGTAACGGGGGTTTACACAGATACGCAGTATTTT
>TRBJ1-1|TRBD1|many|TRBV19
CASRQGRDTEAFF
TGTGCCTCCCGACAGGGGAGGGACACTGAAGCTTTCTTT
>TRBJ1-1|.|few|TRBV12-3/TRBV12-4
CASRMVSGGVTEAFF
TGTGCCAGCAGAATGGTGTCGGGGGGGGTCACTGAAGCTTTCTTT
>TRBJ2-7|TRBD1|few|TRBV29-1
CSAWLTGFYEQYF
TGCAGCGCTTGGCTGACAGGGTTCTACGAGCAGTACTTC
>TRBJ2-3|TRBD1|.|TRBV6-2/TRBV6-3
CASLTGSSTDTQYF
TGTGCCAGCCTGACAGGGTCTAGCACAGATACGCAGTATTTT
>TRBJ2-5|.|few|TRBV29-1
CSVEDLGGQTQYF
TGCAGCGTTGAAGATCTGGGGGGCCAGACCCAGTACTTC
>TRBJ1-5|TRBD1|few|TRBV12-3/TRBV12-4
CASRQGLNQPQHF
TGTGCCAGCAGACAGGGGCTAAATCAGCCCCAGCATTTT
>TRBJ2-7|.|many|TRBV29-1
CSVGRIQGSYEQYF
TGCAGCGTTGGGCGGATACAGGGAAGCTACGAGCAGTACTTC
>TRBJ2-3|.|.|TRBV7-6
CASSLGGRTVYPSPHRDTQYF
TGTGCCAGCAGCTTAGGTGGTCGGACAGTATATCCTTCCCCGCACAGAGATACGCAGTATTTT
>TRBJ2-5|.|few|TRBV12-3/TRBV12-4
CASSRGGVKETQYF
TGTGCCAGCAGCAGGGGGGGGGTGAAAGAGACCCAGTACTTC
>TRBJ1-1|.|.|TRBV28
CASRNEGTEAFF
TGTGCCAGTAGAAATGAGGGCACTGAAGCTTTCTTT
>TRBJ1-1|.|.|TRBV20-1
CSARGIGQDDTEAFF
TGCAGTGCTAGAGGGATAGGGCAGGATGACACTGAAGCTTTCTTT
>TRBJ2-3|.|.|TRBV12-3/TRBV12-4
CASSLYSRDTDTQYF
TGTGCCAGCAGTTTATATTCGCGGGACACAGATACGCAGTATTTT
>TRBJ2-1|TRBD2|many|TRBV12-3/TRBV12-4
CASSLTSGGWDEQFF
TGTGCCAGCAGTTTAACTAGCGGGGGGTGGGATGAGCAGTTCTTC
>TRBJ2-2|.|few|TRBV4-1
CASSQVVRTGELFF
TGCGCCAGCAGCCAAGTGGTGAGAACCGGGGAGCTGTTTTTT
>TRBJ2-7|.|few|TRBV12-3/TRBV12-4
CASSASLGGGEQYF
TGTGCCAGCAGTGCCTCTTTGGGCGGAGGCGAGCAGTACTTC
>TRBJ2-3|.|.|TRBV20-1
CSANDRDLALFYF
TGCAGTGCTAACGACCGTGATCTAGCACTTTTTTATTTT
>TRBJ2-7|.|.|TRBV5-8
CASRPRIVAYEQYF
TGTGCCAGCAGACCCAGAATCGTCGCCTACGAGCAGTACTTC
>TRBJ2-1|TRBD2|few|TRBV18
CASSYSGAGGNEQFF
TGTGCCAGCTCATACTCCGGGGCCGGGGGGAATGAGCAGTTCTTC
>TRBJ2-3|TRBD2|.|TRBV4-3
CASSQDRAGGVNTQYF
TGCGCCAGCAGCCAAGACCGAGCGGGGGGCGTGAATACGCAGTATTTT
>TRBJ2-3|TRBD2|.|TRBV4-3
CASSQEAGDTDTQYF
TGCGCCAGCAGCCAAGAAGCGGGAGATACAGATACGCAGTATTTT
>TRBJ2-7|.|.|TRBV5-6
CASSVTLAAYEQYF
TGTGCCAGCAGCGTCACGTTAGCGGCCTACGAGCAGTACTTC
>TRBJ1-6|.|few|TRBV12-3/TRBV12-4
CASERDQHSPLHF
TGTGCCAGCGAAAGGGATCAACATTCACCCCTCCACTTT
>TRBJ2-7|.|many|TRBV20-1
CSAMYKQGFSYEQYF
TGCAGTGCTATGTACAAGCAGGGCTTTTCCTACGAGCAGTACTTC
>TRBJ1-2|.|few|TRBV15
CATSSGQGGVYGYTF
TGTGCCACCAGCAGCGGCCAAGGAGGAGTGTATGGCTACACCTTC
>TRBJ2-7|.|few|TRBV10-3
CAIRPRGDSSEQYF
TGTGCCATCAGGCCCAGGGGGGACTCCTCCGAGCAGTACTTC
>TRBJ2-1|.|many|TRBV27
CASTSTRGGYNEQFF
TGTGCCAGCACCTCTACCAGGGGAGGCTACAATGAGCAGTTCTTC
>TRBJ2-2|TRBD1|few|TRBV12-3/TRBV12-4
CASAASQGAAGELFF
TGTGCCAGCGCTGCCTCCCAGGGGGCGGCCGGGGAGCTGTTTTTT